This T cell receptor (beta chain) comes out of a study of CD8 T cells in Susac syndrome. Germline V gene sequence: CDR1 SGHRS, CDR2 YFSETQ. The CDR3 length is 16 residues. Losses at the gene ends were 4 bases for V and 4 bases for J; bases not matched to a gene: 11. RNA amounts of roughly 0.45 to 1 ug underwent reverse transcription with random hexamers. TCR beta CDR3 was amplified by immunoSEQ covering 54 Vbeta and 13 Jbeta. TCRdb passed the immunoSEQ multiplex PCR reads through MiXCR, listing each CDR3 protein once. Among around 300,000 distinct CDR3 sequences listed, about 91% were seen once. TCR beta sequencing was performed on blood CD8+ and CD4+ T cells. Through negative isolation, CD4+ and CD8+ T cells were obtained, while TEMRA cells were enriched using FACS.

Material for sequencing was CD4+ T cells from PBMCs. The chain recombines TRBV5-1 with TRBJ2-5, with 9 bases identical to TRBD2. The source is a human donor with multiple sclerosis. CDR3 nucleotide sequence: TGCGCCAGCAGCAGGAACATAGCGGGAGCACCAGAGACCCAGTACTTC. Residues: CASSRNIAGAPETQYF.